The 24 T cell receptor beta chains given below trace back to one sample, sequenced in a study of cytomegalovirus exposure and HLA in healthy donors (dated by TCRdb to the late 2010s). The library was made by the immunoSEQ multiplex PCR assay. The multiplex PCR relied on a mix of 60 forward primers for TCR Vbeta segments and 13 reverse primers for TCR Jbeta segments. TCRdb's version of the immuneACCESS table is confined to in-frame rearrangements and falls short of the full clone set. An unresolved V gene accounts for under half of the shortfall where checked; the remainder is of unknown origin. The sample records 150,000 to 180,000 clones, around 83% of which are singletons. In total, the top ten clones hold 2% to 2.5% of the sample. The sequencing sample was made of PBMCs. These receptors all stem from a woman younger than 35 in good health and CMV-seronegative.

The chain couples TRBV7-2 to TRBJ2-3; unclear D gene. V lost 5 bases and J 6 bases, leaving 9 bases between the germline ends. From germline, CDR1 is SGHTA and CDR2 FQGNSA. The length of the CDR3 is 12 residues. The CDR3 region has the DNA TGTGCCAGCAGCCCTCCCTCTGATACGCAGTATTTT. Protein sequence: CASSPPSDTQYF.

The CDR3 DNA sequence: TGTGCCAGCAGCTTAGAGGGCAGGGGGGACTATGGCTACACCTTC. Its protein product is CASSLEGRGDYGYTF. V is TRBV7-2 and J is TRBJ1-2, with 7 bases identical to TRBD1. Trimming took 1 base from V and 3 from J; bases not matched to a gene: 5. The CDR3 is made up of 15 amino acids. The germline gives CDR1 SGHTA, CDR2 FQGNSA.

The chain carries TRBV27 and TRBJ2-1; 8 bases are shared with TRBD2. Germline CDR1 and CDR2: MNHEY and SMNVEV (reference sequence). J was trimmed by 9 bases and V by 3 bases; bases with no gene match: 19. This CDR3 contains 18 residues. The CDR3 is CASSLVSGDVQPLSEQFF. In DNA, the CDR3 is TGTGCCAGCAGTTTGGTTAGCGGGGACGTGCAACCCTTAAGTGAGCAGTTCTTC.

CDR3: CASSLLGESTGELFF. The CDR3 DNA is TGTGCCAGCAGCTTGTTGGGAGAATCCACCGGGGAGCTGTTTTTT. J is TRBJ2-2 and V is TRBV11-2; possibly TRBD2 for D (5 bases). V was trimmed by 3 bases and J by 4 bases, leaving 12 bases between them. The CDR3 runs 15 residues. The germline gives CDR1 SGHAT, CDR2 FQNNGV.

This chain joins TRBV7-9 and TRBJ1-4; a weak D match, TRBD1 (6 bases). The germline gives CDR1 SEHNR, CDR2 FQNEAQ (reference sequence). CDR3 size: 11 residues. Between the trimmed V and J ends, which lost 6 bases and 8 bases, there was a span of 7 bases. The CDR3 nucleotides are TGTGCCAGCAGACAGGGCGAAAAACTGTTTTTT. Encoded protein: CASRQGEKLFF.

This clone came up once. The CDR3 DNA reads as TGTGCCAGCAGTATAACTCCCGACAGGGCTGGCAATCAGCCCCAGCATTTT. It encodes CASSITPDRAGNQPQHF. This chain joins TRBV28 and TRBJ1-5; TRBD1 aligns across 7 bases. Germline trimming cut 5 bases from V and 2 bases from J; bases unmatched to any gene: 12. The CDR3 covers 17 residues. The V gene's germline CDR1 is MDHEN and CDR2 SYDVKM. Together with reference TRBV28 and TRBJ1-5, the CDR3 gives the full variable domain: DVKVTQSSRYLVKRTGEKVFLECVQDMDHENMFWYRQDPGLGLRLIYFSYDVKMKEKGDIPEGYSVSREKKERFSLILESASTNQTSMYLCASSITPDRAGNQPQHFGDGTRLSIL.

This clone was seen a few times. The chain combines TRBV15 with TRBJ2-3; 11 nucleotides match TRBD2. The CDR3 length is 15 residues. Germline CDR1 is LNHNV and CDR2 is YYDKDF (reference sequence). The V and J ends lost 0 bases and 4 bases, in that order; junction bases with no gene match: 0. The CDR3 region is CATSRDSGGADTQYF. The CDR3 coding sequence is TGTGCCACCAGCAGAGATAGCGGGGGGGCAGATACGCAGTATTTT.

The gene calls are TRBV19 and TRBJ2-5; weak D call: TRBD1 (6 bases). This CDR3 is 14 amino acids long. Germline values: CDR1 LNHDA, CDR2 SQIVND (reference sequence). V lost 7 bases to trimming and J lost 1 base, with 13 bases between them. The CDR3 spells CASKNSGVQETQYF. For the CDR3, the DNA is TGTGCCAGTAAAAATTCAGGGGTCCAAGAGACCCAGTACTTC.

This clone has only one observation. This rearrangement joins TRBV5-1 to TRBJ1-2; 9 nucleotides align to TRBD1. Germline CDR1 is SGHRS and CDR2 is YFSETQ. The CDR3 is 14 amino acids. Losses at the gene ends were 4 bases for V and 4 bases for J; bases not matched to a gene: 5. CDR3 sequence reads: CASSGSQGAYGYTF. Here the CDR3 DNA reads TGCGCCAGCAGCGGCTCACAGGGGGCCTATGGCTACACCTTC.

This chain connects TRBV18 to TRBJ1-2, with 7 bases identical to TRBD1. The ends lost 3 bases at V and 5 bases at J; junction bases unmatched: 6. The CDR3 is 14 residues long. Per germline, CDR1 KGHSH and CDR2 LQKENI. Here the CDR3 DNA reads TGTGCCAGCTCACCGAGGGACAGCTTATATGGCTACACCTTC. This sequence encodes CASSPRDSLYGYTF.

The chain employs TRBV6-5 and TRBJ2-7; TRBD2 matches 7 bases. The V segment lost 7 bases and the J segment 1 base; nucleotides outside the gene matches: 7. CDR1 is MNHEY and CDR2 is SVGAGI in the germline V gene. This CDR3 is 14 amino acids long. The CDR3 DNA is TGTGCCAGCACCCCTAGCGGAAGTTCCTACGAGCAGTACTTC. Protein: CASTPSGSSYEQYF.

The chain links TRBV30 to TRBJ1-6, with 7 nucleotides matching TRBD1. The CDR3 covers 16 residues. The J segment lost 10 bases and the V segment lost 2 bases, leaving 14 bases of the junction unmatched. Germline V gene data show CDR1 as GTSNPN and CDR2 as SVGIG (reference sequence). The CDR3 is CAWSTGGQAKGSPLHF. Here the CDR3 DNA reads TGTGCCTGGAGTACTGGAGGACAGGCCAAGGGGTCACCCCTCCACTTT.

The rearrangement uses TRBV6-1 and TRBJ1-5; the match to TRBD1 covers 9 bases. This CDR3 is 15 amino acids long. After removal of 0 bases from V and 5 bases from J, the junction contained 2 bases not matched to a gene. CDR1 MNHNS and CDR2 SASEGT come from the germline V gene. CDR3 nucleotide sequence: TGTGCCAGCAGTGAAGCTACAGGGGGCTATCAGCCCCAGCATTTT. This sequence encodes CASSEATGGYQPQHF.

V gene TRBV27 combines with J gene TRBJ2-3, with TRBD2 identical over 10 bases. With V trimmed by 6 bases and J by 4 bases, 4 bases remained unmatched. This CDR3 is built from 14 residues. From germline, CDR1 is MNHEY and CDR2 SMNVEV (reference sequence). The CDR3 region is CASSFLAGADTQYF. The CDR3 DNA is TGTGCCAGCAGCTTCCTAGCGGGGGCAGATACGCAGTATTTT.

The CDR3 region has the DNA TGTGCCAGCTCACCACCGGGTGCTAGAGGCTACACCTTC. Protein: CASSPPGARGYTF. The rearrangement links TRBV18 to TRBJ1-2; D is unresolved. This CDR3 contains 13 residues. With 0 bases removed from V and 8 bases from J, the gap between germline ends came to 10 bases. From germline, CDR1 is KGHSH and CDR2 LQKENI.

The sample holds a few counts of this clone. V gene TRBV6-4 combines with J gene TRBJ2-3; 8 nucleotides line up with TRBD2. The CDR3 runs to 15 residues. From germline, CDR1 is MRHNA and CDR2 SNTAGT. V shed 4 bases, J shed 2 bases, and the junction held 5 bases outside the gene matches. CDR3 loop: CASSAREGDTDTQYF. For the CDR3, the DNA is TGTGCCAGCAGTGCCCGGGAGGGGGACACAGATACGCAGTATTTT.

The V and J genes are TRBV5-6 and TRBJ1-3, with a weak D call TRBD1 (6 bases). V was cut by 0 bases and J by 1 base, with 17 bases left in between. CDR1 and CDR2 (germline): SGHDT, YYEEEE. CDR3 size: 18 residues. Written as DNA, the CDR3 is TGTGCCAGCAGCTTGGGACAGGACCACTTCAAGTCTGGAAACACCATATATTTT. Its translation: CASSLGQDHFKSGNTIYF.

The genes are TRBV6-5 and TRBJ1-6, with a possible D match to TRBD1 (6 bases). Trimming stripped 7 bases from V and 6 bases from J, with 7 bases between. The germline V gene has CDR1 MNHEY and CDR2 SVGAGI. The CDR3 is made up of 12 amino acids. Written as DNA, the CDR3 is TGTGCCAGCAACAGGGCTAATTCACCCCTCCACTTT. Its protein is CASNRANSPLHF.

The V and J genes are TRBV9 and TRBJ2-3; D not certain. V lost 3 bases to trimming and J lost 1 base, with 12 bases between them. CDR3 length: 15 residues. Germline V gene sequence: CDR1 SGDLS, CDR2 YYNGEE. CDR3 DNA sequence: TGTGCCAGCAGCGCCGCAGTCCGGGGCACAGATACGCAGTATTTT. It translates to CASSAAVRGTDTQYF.

This clone was seen just once. The CDR3: CASRSGTSGSYEQYF. The CDR3 DNA sequence: TGTGCCAGCAGGTCCGGGACTAGCGGCTCCTACGAGCAGTACTTC. The V gene is TRBV2, the J gene TRBJ2-7; 11 bases map to TRBD2. This CDR3 region has 15 residues. V lost 6 bases and J lost 0; bases outside the gene matches: 4. Germline lookup yields CDR1 SNHLY and CDR2 FYNNEI.

The rearrangement uses TRBV27 and TRBJ2-1, with a weak D call TRBD2 (6 bases). The CDR3 loop spans 16 amino acids. Germline V CDR1 and CDR2: MNHEY, SMNVEV (reference sequence). The V end was cut by 7 bases, the J end by 6 bases, with 22 bases between. The CDR3 nucleotides are TGTGCCAGCACCCCTTTGGGGGGAGAGGTGGGCAATGAGCAGTTCTTC. Its protein is CASTPLGGEVGNEQFF.

The chain uses TRBV29-1 and TRBJ2-7, with 8 bases matching TRBD2. Germline V gene data show CDR1 as SQVTM and CDR2 as ANQGSEA. Unmatched junction bases numbered 16, after V lost 6 bases and J lost 6 bases. The CDR3 is 15 residues long. The DNA of the CDR3 is TGCAGCGTCGGGTATTCCGGGACTAGATTTCGCGAGCAGTACTTC. Protein product: CSVGYSGTRFREQYF.

The V gene is TRBV6-1, the J gene TRBJ1-2, with 11 positions matching TRBD1. Germline lookup yields CDR1 MNHNS and CDR2 SASEGT. This CDR3 region has 18 residues. Losses at the gene ends were 2 bases for V and 1 base for J; bases not matched to a gene: 9. The CDR3 region is CASSETVGQGAYNYGYTF. CDR3 in DNA: TGTGCCAGCAGTGAAACCGTAGGACAGGGGGCGTATAACTATGGCTACACCTTC.

The J gene is TRBJ2-3, the V gene TRBV2; the D gene is possibly TRBD2 (6 bases). Between the trimmed V and J ends, which lost 8 bases and 0 bases, there was a span of 12 bases. This CDR3 contains 14 residues. Germline CDR1 SNHLY, CDR2 FYNNEI. The CDR3 DNA reads TGTGCCAGCGGGGACTCCTCTAGCACAGATACGCAGTATTTT. This translates into CASGDSSSTDTQYF.